This T cell receptor beta chain emerged from a study of response to subunit inactivated influenza vaccine. Germline CDR1 and CDR2: SGHKS and YYEKEE (reference sequence). There are 13 residues in the CDR3. The J segment lost 4 bases and the V segment lost 4 bases, leaving 4 bases of the junction unmatched. TCRdb independently ran MiXCR on the RT-PCR reads; one entry per CDR3 protein. The sample consists of 860,000 or so distinct CDR3 sequences, 20% to 25% of them appearing once. V gene TRBV5-5 combines with J gene TRBJ1-1, with 7 bases that match TRBD1. The clonotype originates from a man aged 50 to 60 who received an inactivated influenza vaccine. Sequenced material: PBMCs from blood, taken around 5 days after vaccination. The CDR3 reads CASSVGTATEAFF. The DNA of the CDR3 is TGTGCCAGCAGCGTCGGGACAGCCACTGAAGCTTTCTTT.